This T cell receptor (beta chain) appears in the sequencing data of a study of blood T cell repertoires in COVID-19. Whole-study context: The analysed material was cDNA or gDNA that came from T cells, B-cell-depleted T cells, or PBMCs.

Clones were sequenced by immunoSEQ multiplex PCR, and TCRdb holds only the in-frame ones, with some missing. The sample has some 270,000 clones, roughly 85% seen once; the top ten hold approximately 6.6%. The V gene lost 6 bases and the J gene lost 0 bases, with 23 bases spanning the gap. The CDR3 covers 18 residues. In germline, CDR1 is MNHEY, CDR2 SMNVEV (reference sequence). Recruits, aged roughly 18 to 95 years, lived in approximately 26 US areas. Membership in each cohort depended on participant-reported clinical history. Exposed enrollees encountered a COVID-19 case at some point within 2 weeks before study entry.

The specimen sequenced was PBMCs or T cells enriched from blood (not recorded which). This clonotype was obtained from a woman aged 45-65 years who had been exposed to COVID-19. The J gene is TRBJ1-2, the V gene TRBV27, with D hard to call. The chain's CDR3 is CASRQRSSFSGPNYGYTF. CDR3 nucleotide sequence: TGTGCCAGCAGGCAACGATCCTCCTTTAGCGGACCTAACTATGGCTACACCTTC.